Listed below are T cell receptor beta chains from one sample, sequenced in a study of neurological immune-mediated disorders. TCRdb reanalysed the 5' RACE reads using MiXCR and keeps one entry per CDR3 protein. The table includes 50,000 or so distinct CDR3 sequences, about 3% detected once. The source material was PBMCs. The receptors here all came from a man aged 35 to 55 with multiple sclerosis. Both conserved end residues are part of each CDR3. A D gene is named only where the DNA matches it firmly. Clone size is given for some rows only: seen once, a few or many times, or a class if the clone is expanded.

D	V	size	J	CDR3	DNA
-	TRBV7-2	many	TRBJ2-1	CASSLVTGYLGEQFF	TGTGCCAGCAGCTTAGTAACAGGCTATTTGGGTGAGCAGTTCTTC
-	TRBV25-1	many	TRBJ2-5	CASSESGTRGTQYF	TGTGCCAGCAGTGAATCCGGGACTCGCGGGACCCAGTACTTC
TRBD1	TRBV7-9	many	TRBJ2-1	CASSPRQGAYNEQFF	TGTGCCAGCAGCCCGCGACAGGGTGCCTACAATGAGCAGTTCTTC
TRBD1	TRBV12-3/TRBV12-4	many	TRBJ1-4	CASSLSQGNEKLFF	TGTGCCAGCAGTTTGTCACAGGGGAATGAAAAACTGTTTTTT
TRBD2	TRBV7-7	many	TRBJ2-7	CASSLGAGDIYEQYF	TGTGCTAGCAGCTTAGGAGCGGGGGACATCTACGAGCAGTACTTC
TRBD1	TRBV12-3/TRBV12-4	many	TRBJ1-6	CASSLRQGENSPLHF	TGTGCCAGCAGTCTTAGACAGGGGGAAAATTCACCCCTCCACTTT
TRBD2	TRBV11-2	many	TRBJ2-3	CASSSVAGGSTDTQYF	TGTGCCAGCAGTTCCGTAGCGGGGGGGAGCACAGATACGCAGTATTTT
-	TRBV6-6	many	TRBJ1-5	CASSLGQNQPQHF	TGTGCCAGCAGTTTGGGGCAGAATCAGCCCCAGCATTTT
-	TRBV29-1	many	TRBJ2-2	CSVDGGAGTGELFF	TGCAGCGTTGACGGGGGCGCGGGCACCGGGGAGCTGTTTTTT
-	TRBV7-3	many	TRBJ1-1	CASSFGQSTEAFF	TGTGCCAGCAGCTTCGGACAGTCTACTGAAGCTTTCTTT
-	TRBV7-2	many	TRBJ1-1	CASSPGGFVNTEAFF	TGTGCCAGCAGCCCCGGGGGGTTCGTGAACACTGAAGCTTTCTTT
TRBD1	TRBV5-1	many	TRBJ1-1	CASSFEGATEAFF	TGCGCCAGCAGCTTCGAGGGGGCCACTGAAGCTTTCTTT
-	TRBV10-3	many	TRBJ2-5	CATRAQETQYF	TGTGCCACCCGGGCCCAAGAGACCCAGTACTTC
TRBD1	TRBV20-1	many	TRBJ1-2	CSARSGTARLYGYTF	TGCAGTGCTAGAAGCGGGACAGCTCGCCTCTATGGCTACACCTTC
-	TRBV5-6	many	TRBJ1-5	CASSPQGNQPQHF	TGTGCCAGCAGCCCACAGGGTAATCAGCCCCAGCATTTT
TRBD1	TRBV6-5	many	TRBJ1-2	CASSYGQAPGDYGYTF	TGTGCCAGCAGTTACGGACAGGCCCCGGGAGACTATGGCTACACCTTC
TRBD2	TRBV4-2	many	TRBJ2-3	CASSQAPSGGPTDTQYF	TGTGCCAGCAGCCAAGCCCCTAGCGGGGGGCCTACAGATACGCAGTATTTT
-	TRBV2	many	TRBJ2-7	CASREQVEQYF	TGTGCCAGCAGGGAACAGGTCGAGCAGTACTTC
TRBD1	TRBV6-5	many	TRBJ1-2	CASSYTRQGANGYTF	TGTGCCAGCAGTTACACCCGACAGGGGGCAAATGGCTACACCTTC
TRBD1	TRBV10-3	many	TRBJ2-5	CAISGQGGSQETQYF	TGTGCCATCAGTGGACAGGGTGGTTCCCAAGAGACCCAGTACTTC
TRBD2	TRBV4-1	many	TRBJ2-1	CASSQGRGGRYNEQFF	TGCGCCAGCAGCCAAGGGCGGGGGGGGCGATACAATGAGCAGTTCTTC
-	TRBV3-1	many	TRBJ1-6	CASSSRGQSPLHF	TGTGCCAGCAGTTCCCGGGGGCAATCACCCCTCCACTTT
TRBD2	TRBV20-1	few	TRBJ2-1	CSARELRGESYNEQFF	TGCAGTGCTAGAGAGCTGCGGGGGGAATCCTACAATGAGCAGTTCTTC
-	TRBV7-2	many	TRBJ1-2	CASSTPPGTNYGYTF	TGTGCCAGCAGCACCCCTCCCGGGACAAACTATGGCTACACCTTC
TRBD2	TRBV10-3	many	TRBJ2-1	CATKLAGAHNEQFF	TGTGCCACCAAACTAGCGGGGGCCCACAATGAGCAGTTCTTC
-	TRBV14	many	TRBJ1-1	CASSHTPRVLRGTEAFF	TGTGCCAGCAGCCATACCCCTCGGGTCCTCCGGGGCACTGAAGCTTTCTTT
-	TRBV7-9	many	TRBJ1-2	CASSFSTNYGYTF	TGTGCCAGCAGCTTCTCCACTAACTATGGCTACACCTTC
-	TRBV20-1	many	TRBJ2-1	CSADWDSSYNEQFF	TGCAGTGCCGATTGGGACTCCTCCTACAATGAGCAGTTCTTC
TRBD1	TRBV11-3	many	TRBJ2-7	CASSWQPTGAYEQYF	TGTGCCAGCAGCTGGCAGCCTACAGGGGCCTACGAGCAGTACTTC
-	TRBV12-5	-	TRBJ1-5	CASGLTGNSNQPQNF	TGTGCTAGTGGTTTGACGGGGAATAGCAATCAGCCCCAGAATTTT
TRBD1	TRBV2	many	TRBJ1-2	CASSQDREGLDYGYTF	TGTGCCAGCTCGCAGGACAGGGAAGGTTTGGACTATGGCTACACCTTC
TRBD2	TRBV20-1	many	TRBJ2-1	CSAPLGGAYNEQFF	TGCAGTGCTCCCCTCGGGGGGGCCTACAATGAGCAGTTCTTC
-	TRBV12-3/TRBV12-4	many	TRBJ2-3	CASTLGGTQGDTQYF	TGTGCCAGCACCCTAGGGGGGACACAAGGAGATACGCAGTATTTT
TRBD1	TRBV15	-	TRBJ1-6	CATSRGGGGNSPLNF	TGTGCCACCAGCAGAGGAGGGGGCGGTAATTCACCCCTCAACTTT
-	TRBV12-3/TRBV12-4	many	TRBJ2-5	CASSLSETQYF	TGTGCCAGCAGCCTGTCTGAGACCCAGTACTTC
TRBD1	TRBV2	many	TRBJ2-3	CASSIDRDTDTQYF	TGTGCCAGCAGTATCGACAGGGATACAGATACGCAGTATTTT
TRBD1	TRBV20-1	many	TRBJ2-3	CSATGTGVRRSTDTQYF	TGCAGTGCTACCGGGACAGGGGTACGGAGGAGCACAGATACGCAGTATTTT
-	TRBV27	many	TRBJ1-5	CASSRKLDSNQPQNF	TGTGCCAGCAGTAGGAAGCTCGATAGCAATCAGCCCCAGAATTTT
-	TRBV10-3	many	TRBJ2-5	CAISDPGRDTETQYF	TGTGCCATCAGTGATCCAGGACGGGACACGGAGACCCAGTACTTC
-	TRBV9	many	TRBJ1-6	CASSVGVRYNSPLHF	TGTGCCAGCAGCGTAGGCGTCAGGTATAATTCACCCCTCCACTTT
-	TRBV6-5	many	TRBJ2-7	CVLLTPGKDAHEQYF	TGTGTCTTACTAACACCGGGAAAGGACGCCCACGAGCAGTACTTC
TRBD2	TRBV10-3	many	TRBJ2-6	CAISAGLKDYSGANVLTF	TGTGCCATCAGTGCGGGACTAAAAGACTACTCTGGGGCCAACGTCCTGACTTTC
-	TRBV3-1	many	TRBJ2-5	CASSRSEGEETQYF	TGTGCCAGCAGCCGATCGGAGGGGGAAGAGACCCAGTACTTC
-	TRBV5-5	many	TRBJ2-2	CASSANRVIYTGELFF	TGTGCCAGCAGCGCCAACAGGGTTATATACACCGGGGAGCTGTTTTTT
-	TRBV3-1	many	TRBJ2-7	CASSQEGLATYF	TGTGCCAGCAGCCAAGAGGGGCTAGCGACCTACTTC
-	TRBV12-3/TRBV12-4	many	TRBJ1-5	CASRLFRAHRQPQHF	TGTGCCAGCAGGCTTTTTAGGGCGCATAGGCAGCCCCAGCATTTT
TRBD1	TRBV12-3/TRBV12-4	many	TRBJ1-5	CASSSRTGGSNQPQNF	TGTGCCAGCAGTTCTCGGACAGGGGGGAGCAATCAGCCCCAGAATTTT
-	TRBV7-2	-	TRBJ2-7	CASSLGQVGEQYF	TGTGCCAGCAGCTTAGGGCAGGTCGGCGAGCAGTACTTC
-	TRBV10-3	many	TRBJ2-2	CASNRDANTGELFF	TGTGCCTCAAACAGGGATGCGAACACCGGGGAGCTGTTTTTT
-	TRBV5-1	many	TRBJ1-3	CASSITESSGNTIYF	TGCGCCAGCAGCATCACAGAGAGCTCTGGAAACACCATATATTTT
-	TRBV20-1	many	TRBJ1-1	CSARLTGAHTEAFF	TGCAGTGCTAGACTTACTGGCGCGCACACTGAAGCTTTCTTT